This TCR beta chain was recorded in a study of molecular identifiers for immune sequencing clone quantification. Study information: In replicates, RNA taken from roughly 20,000 or 100,000 naive CD8 cells was divided five ways, and four portions underwent sequencing.

General observations from the study: Clones that exceeded 20 RNA copies held over 98% of effector molecules, yet under 1% in naive cells. Identical TCR molecules can share a barcode, and this sharing could underestimate highly expanded clone sizes.

Previously described methods and listed TCR primers produced bulk TCR libraries. Using its own MiXCR run on the PCR reads, TCRdb lists one record per CDR3 protein. The profile shows about 320,000 distinct CDR3 sequences, roughly 24% of them singletons. Regarding this clonotype: Its antigen is unidentified. A much more abundant neighbour one base away suggests this may be a read error.

The CDR3 runs to 12 residues. The origin of this receptor is a human donor in good health. Some libraries in this study had Jurkat cell RNA spiked in. Sequencing was performed on naive CD8+ T cells from blood, with Jurkat cell RNA spiked in. Subset: FACS-sorted CD8+CD4-CCR7+CD45RA+ naive T cells. The chain recombines TRBV5-3 with TRBJ1-1; D is possibly TRBD1 (6 bases). Being an ORF, TRBV5-3 has a function that is uncertain. The CDR3 nucleotides read TGTGCCAGCAGGAGGGACAACACTGAATCTTTCTTT. This gives the protein CASRRDNTESFF.